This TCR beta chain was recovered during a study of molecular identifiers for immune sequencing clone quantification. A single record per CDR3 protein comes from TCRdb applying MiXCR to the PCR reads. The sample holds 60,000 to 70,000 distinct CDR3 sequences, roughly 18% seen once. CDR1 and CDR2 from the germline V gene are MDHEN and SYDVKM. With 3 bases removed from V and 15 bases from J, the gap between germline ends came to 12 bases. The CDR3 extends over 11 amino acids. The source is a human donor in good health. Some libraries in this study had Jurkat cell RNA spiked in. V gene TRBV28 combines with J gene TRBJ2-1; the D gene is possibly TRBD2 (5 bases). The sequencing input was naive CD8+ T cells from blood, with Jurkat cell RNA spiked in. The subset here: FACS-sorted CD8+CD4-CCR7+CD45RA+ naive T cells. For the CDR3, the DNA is TGTGCCAGCAGTTTTTCTGGCCTAGCGTTCTTC. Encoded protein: CASSFSGLAFF.